These 11 T cell receptor beta chains came from one sample sequenced in a study of shared clonotypes between healthy human individuals. The naive CD8 fraction comprised CD45RO-negative cells positively selected for CCR7 and excluded terminally differentiated effector memory CD45RA+ cells. The assay was immunoSEQ multiplex PCR, and TCRdb's table has in-frame clones only and misses some. The sample has fewer than 1 million clones, just over 95% seen once. Sequenced input: naive CD8+ T cells sorted from blood. The receptors were gathered from a man aged 25 to 40 in good health.

The chain joins TRBV7-2 to TRBJ2-7; 8 positions agree with TRBD1. V was clipped by 5 bases and J by 4 bases; unmatched bases: 13. Germline CDR1 reads SGHTA; CDR2 reads FQGNSA. This CDR3 is 16 amino acids long. The CDR3 protein is CASSLTPTGDLYEQYF. The CDR3 nucleotides are TGTGCCAGCAGCCTAACCCCGACAGGGGACCTTTACGAGCAGTACTTC.

The gene calls are TRBV5-5 and TRBJ2-7; 13 bases match TRBD2. Germline V CDR1 and CDR2: SGHKS, YYEKEE (reference sequence). The CDR3 spans 17 residues. Losses at the gene ends were 1 base for V and 1 base for J; bases not matched to a gene: 5. The CDR3 region is CASSLSLAGGRSYEQYF. CDR3 DNA: TGTGCCAGCAGCTTGTCACTAGCGGGAGGGCGGTCCTACGAGCAGTACTTC.

This chain uses TRBV5-8 with TRBJ2-7, with 7 bases fitting TRBD1. Germline CDR1 is SGHTS and CDR2 is YDEGEE. V shed 4 bases and J 5 bases; nucleotides not matched to a gene: 9. The CDR3 covers 14 residues. CDR3: CASSLYDRENEQYF. The CDR3 nucleotides are TGTGCCAGCAGCCTTTACGACAGGGAAAACGAGCAGTACTTC.

This chain joins TRBV5-5 and TRBJ1-4, with 9 bases matching TRBD1. Trimming removed 4 bases from V and 4 bases from J; junction bases left unmatched: 14. The CDR3 totals 18 residues. The germline V gene has CDR1 SGHKS and CDR2 YYEKEE (reference sequence). CDR3 sequence (DNA): TGTGCCAGCAGCCCCCCCGTCGGGTGGGACAGGGATAATGAAAAACTGTTTTTT. Its protein is CASSPPVGWDRDNEKLFF.

This clone was found once. J is TRBJ1-2 and V is TRBV4-1; D ambiguous. The V gene lost 0 bases and the J gene lost 6 bases, with 8 bases spanning the gap. CDR3 length equals 13 residues. Looked up from germline, CDR1 is MGHRA and CDR2 is YSYEKL. The CDR3 here is CASSQETGNGYTF. CDR3 nucleotides: TGCGCCAGCAGCCAAGAAACGGGAAATGGCTACACCTTC.

This chain connects TRBV19 to TRBJ1-1; D gene uncertain. CDR3 length: 14 amino acids. V gave up 2 bases and J gave up 0 bases, with 7 bases separating them. From germline, CDR1 is LNHDA and CDR2 SQIVND (reference sequence). CDR3 in amino acids: CASSILGLNTEAFF. CDR3 DNA: TGTGCCAGTAGTATACTAGGCCTGAACACTGAAGCTTTCTTT.

The rearrangement uses TRBV27 and TRBJ2-7; D is uncertain. V lost 4 bases and J lost 3, with 13 bases in between. Germline lookup yields CDR1 MNHEY and CDR2 SMNVEV (reference sequence). This CDR3 contains 14 residues. As DNA, the CDR3 is TGTGCCAGCAGTTCGACTGATAACGGCTACGAGCAGTACTTC. Protein: CASSSTDNGYEQYF.

The chain recombines TRBV7-9 with TRBJ2-7; 7 bases map to TRBD1. V dropped 7 bases and J dropped 2; count of bases not matched to a gene: 8. CDR1 is SEHNR, CDR2 FQNEAQ, per germline (reference sequence). The CDR3 has 14 amino acids. CDR3 in amino acids: CASTPEGATYEQYF. The CDR3 nucleotides are TGTGCCAGCACCCCCGAGGGGGCAACCTACGAGCAGTACTTC.

As for this clone: Within the sample, other DNA sequences also encode this same CDR3. V usage is TRBV4-2 and J usage is TRBJ2-7, with unresolved D. Germline values: CDR1 LGHNA, CDR2 YNFKEQ. CDR3 length: 12 amino acids. The germline V and J ends were trimmed by 0 bases and 3 bases, with 3 bases remaining between them. Here the CDR3 DNA reads TGTGCCAGCAGCCAAGATCTCTACGAGCAGTACTTC. Protein: CASSQDLYEQYF.

J is TRBJ1-4 and V is TRBV4-1, with 9 bases matching TRBD1. The J segment lost 6 bases and the V segment lost 0 bases, leaving 11 bases of the junction unmatched. Germline CDR1 MGHRA, CDR2 YSYEKL. The CDR3 has 18 residues. The CDR3 nucleotides are TGCGCCAGCAGCCAAGATCAGACAGGGGGAAGCGCGGATGAAAAACTGTTTTTT. Its protein product is CASSQDQTGGSADEKLFF.

The chain is built from TRBV5-1 and TRBJ2-3; no definite D call. Between the trimmed V and J ends, which lost 0 bases and 0 bases, there was a span of 11 bases. This CDR3 has 16 amino acids. CDR1 is SGHRS and CDR2 is YFSETQ in the germline V gene. The chain's CDR3 is CASSLDRTLSTDTQYF. In DNA form, the CDR3 reads TGCGCCAGCAGCTTGGACAGAACACTTAGCACAGATACGCAGTATTTT.